This T cell receptor beta chain was sequenced during a study of low-dose radiotherapy and immunotherapy resistance in tumors. The ends lost 1 base at V and 0 bases at J; junction bases unmatched: 3. This CDR3 comprises 15 residues. In germline, CDR1 is DFQATT, CDR2 SNEGSKA (reference sequence). Alpha and beta chains were covered, as first-strand cDNA relied on TRAV- and TRBV-specific primers. PCR amplification of the TCRs was performed with Phusion for 20 PCR cycles, and it relied on a constant-region primer together with a V-primer adapter. mRNA, after isolation, was amplified by in vitro transcription. Via MiXCR, TCRdb re-called the reads, giving one row per CDR3 protein. This sample carries tens of thousands of distinct CDR3 sequences, approximately 19% of them seen once, and the ten largest clones take around 6.3%. Noted time point: before trial treatment. At least ten counts were recorded for this clonotype.

The V call is TRBV20-1, the J call TRBJ2-4, with 7 bases aligning to TRBD2. Sequences were derived from PBMCs, sampled before treatment. The receptor comes from a male donor with prostate cancer. The CDR3 bases are TGCAGTGCTAGAGGACTAGCCGTAGCCAAAAACATTCAGTACTTC. It is translated as CSARGLAVAKNIQYF.